This record concerns one T cell receptor (beta chain) sequence. Profiling relied on immunoSEQ multiplex PCR, and the TCRdb table lists in-frame clones only, not all of them. The table includes about 38,000 clones, approximately 90% detected once. These data originate in a study of OX40 agonist ivuxolimab in advanced cancers. This CDR3 region has 12 residues. CDR1 is LNHDA, CDR2 SQIVND, per germline (reference sequence). The V end lost 4 bases, the J end lost 8 bases, and 11 bases lay between the germline ends. V gene TRBV19 combines with J gene TRBJ1-2; the D is unclear. The sample in question was CD4+ or CD8+ T cells sorted from blood, obtained in a trial of the OX40 agonist ivuxolimab. This TCR derives from an adult with an advanced solid tumor such as melanoma, head and neck, liver or kidney cancer. The chain's CDR3 is CASSTGLLGYTF. CDR3 DNA sequence: TGTGCCAGTAGTACCGGTCTGCTGGGCTACACCTTC.